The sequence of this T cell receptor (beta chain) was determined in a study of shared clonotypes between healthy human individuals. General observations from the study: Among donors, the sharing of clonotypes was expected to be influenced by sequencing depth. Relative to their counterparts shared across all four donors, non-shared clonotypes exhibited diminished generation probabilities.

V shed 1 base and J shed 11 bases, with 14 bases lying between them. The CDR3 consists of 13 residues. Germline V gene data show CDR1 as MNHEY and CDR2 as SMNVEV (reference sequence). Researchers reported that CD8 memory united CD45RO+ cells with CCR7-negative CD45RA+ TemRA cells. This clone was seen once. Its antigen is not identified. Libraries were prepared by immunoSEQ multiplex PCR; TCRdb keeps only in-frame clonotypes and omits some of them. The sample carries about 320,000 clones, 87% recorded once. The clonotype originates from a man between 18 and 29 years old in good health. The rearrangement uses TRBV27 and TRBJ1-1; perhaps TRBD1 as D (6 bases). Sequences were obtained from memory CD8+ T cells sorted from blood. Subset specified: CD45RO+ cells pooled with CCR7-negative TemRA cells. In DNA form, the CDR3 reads TGTGCCAGCAGTTTATTACAGGGATTTGAGGCTTTCTTT. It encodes CASSLLQGFEAFF.